This TCR beta chain was observed in a study of spatial heterogeneity in lung cancer (dated by TCRdb to about 2019). Some background on the complete study: The donors were approximately 70 patients from the lung TRACERx cohort who had early-stage, untreated non-small cell lung cancer. At surgery, both alpha and beta chains were TCR-sequenced in fewer than 250 tumor regions, about 64 matched nontumor lung samples and around 50 PBMC samples. TCR repertoire features were related to nonsynonymous mutation counts determined by whole-exome sequencing of tumor tissue. Beta-chain transcripts were consistently detected in greater numbers than alpha-chain transcripts, which likely reflected higher beta-chain transcript abundance. In the raw uncorrected reads, each unique combination of TCR and UMI appeared more than ten times on average. The study quantitatively compared TCR alpha and beta repertoires across multiple tumor regions, matched nontumor lung and blood in non-small cell lung cancer. Follow-up PBMC samples were sequenced whenever available, and the median time to follow-up was roughly two years after resection. Results the study describes overall, beyond this receptor: Ubiquitous expanded tumor TCRs were detected in blood more often at tumor resection than at routine follow-up. Confirming at a functional level the hypothesis that regional TCRs recognize regional mutations was considered to require additional single-cell paired TCR alpha and beta sequencing. Only approximately 13 patients were included in the comparisons of baseline and follow-up blood repertoires.

The library was generated by 5' RACE. The reads were generated on a NextSeq 500. In the TCR library protocol, a unique molecular identifier was attached to each TCR cDNA molecule so that PCR and sequencing errors could be corrected. The source study handled its data this way. TCR identification, UMI-based error correction and CDR3 extraction were performed with Decombinator tools. TCRs above a frequency of 2 per 1,000, corresponding to the top 1% of the tumor frequency distribution, were defined as expanded. Renyi diversity was computed with the R vegan package after each repertoire had been subsampled 100 times to 5,000 TCRs. CDR3 similarity networks were built from amino acid triplet string-kernel similarity, with CDR3s being connected when pairwise similarity was above 0.82. In TCRdb, the public reads were trimmed at Q25 with fastp and aligned with MiXCR, with productive beta chains retained. Identical CDR3 protein sequences are pooled into one entry, listed with their most common genes and DNA. These V and J calls derive from TCRdb rather than the authors' analysis. The table for this sample lists 95,000 to 120,000 distinct CDR3 sequences; about a tenth of them were counted only once. The ten most abundant clones make up 20% to 25% of the sample.

Worth noting for this clonotype: The clone's antigen remains unknown. Base qualities are not recorded, but no much larger clone differs from it by a single base.

This sample's time point label indicates: blood at routine non-recurrence follow-up after resection. Whole RNA extracted from tumor and nontumor lung tissue, or from cryopreserved PBMC samples, was used for TCR sequencing without cell sorting. Patients were selected for TCR sequencing only if sufficient RNA was available from at least two tumor regions. The germline V gene gives CDR1 as SGHRS and CDR2 as YFSETQ. Trimming takes 0 bases off V and 5 bases off J; junction bases not matched to a gene: 4. From the cysteine up to the phenylalanine, the CDR3 has a length of 15 residues. The sequence is cut down to CDR3 DNA, 45 bases in frame from base 1.

The rearrangement joined TRBV5-1 to TRBJ1-5, with 8 junctional bases fitting TRBD1. The sequence derives from a female donor with early-stage non-small cell lung cancer. Here the sequenced sample was PBMCs, taken at follow-up. The sequence in DNA is TGCGCCAGCAGCTTGGGCCCGACAGGGGATCAGCCCCAGCATTTT. Its translation reads: CASSLGPTGDQPQHF.